The 10 T cell receptor beta chains below come from one sample, sequenced in a study of blood T cell repertoires in COVID-19. Some clones are missing from TCRdb's copy, which holds only in-frame ones; the method was immunoSEQ multiplex PCR. Of 35,000 to 45,000 clones in the sample, 70% to 90% were seen once. The sample taken for sequencing was peripheral blood. These receptors were obtained from a man in his 70s with active COVID-19.

In nucleotides, the CDR3 is TGTGCCAGCAGTTTATTTGCGGGGGATAGAGATACGCAGTATTTT. This codes for CASSLFAGDRDTQYF. The V gene is TRBV27, the J gene TRBJ2-3; 7 positions agree with TRBD2. CDR3 length: 15 residues. J lost 5 bases, V lost 1 base, and 6 bases had no gene match. Per the germline V gene, CDR1 is MNHEY and CDR2 is SMNVEV (reference sequence).

The V gene is TRBV29-1, the J gene TRBJ2-7, with a tentative D call TRBD2 (5 bases). Germline CDR1 reads SQVTM; CDR2 reads ANQGSEA. CDR3 size: 13 residues. Deletions cut 4 bases from V and 5 bases from J, with 15 bases between. The CDR3 loop reads CSVGLTVTHEQYF. The DNA for the CDR3 is TGCAGCGTTGGACTAACTGTCACCCACGAGCAGTACTTC.

The chain is built from TRBV7-2 and TRBJ2-2; D may be TRBD1 (6 bases). The V gene lost 5 bases and the J gene lost 6 bases, with 10 bases spanning the gap. From germline, CDR1 is SGHTA and CDR2 FQGNSA. The CDR3 totals 13 residues. The CDR3 DNA is TGTGCCAGCAGCGGGCGGACAGCCGGGGAGCTGTTTTTT. It yields the protein CASSGRTAGELFF.

The chain joins TRBV7-6 to TRBJ2-7, with 15 bases aligning to TRBD2. The CDR3 length is 20 residues. Germline values: CDR1 SGHVS, CDR2 FNYEAQ. V lost 5 bases to trimming and J lost 5 bases; unmatched junction nucleotides: 19. CDR3 in amino acids: CASSKVLGTSGGPSLDEQYF. The CDR3 nucleotides read TGTGCCAGCAGCAAAGTCCTCGGGACTAGCGGGGGGCCCTCCCTAGACGAGCAGTACTTC.

The chain has TRBV29-1 and TRBJ1-5, with 8 nucleotides matching TRBD1. The V gene end was trimmed by 6 bases and the J gene end by 1 base; junction bases not matched to a gene: 5. Germline V lookup: CDR1 SQVTM, CDR2 ANQGSEA. The CDR3 is 14 residues long. CDR3 in amino acids: CSVATGGSNQPQHF. CDR3 DNA: TGCAGCGTGGCCACAGGGGGGAGCAATCAGCCCCAGCATTTT.

The rearrangement joins TRBV28 to TRBJ2-7, with 11 bases aligning to TRBD1. This CDR3 spans 16 amino acids. CDR1 MDHEN and CDR2 SYDVKM come from the germline V gene. J lost 4 bases, V lost 6 bases, and 11 bases had no gene match. CDR3 sequence: CASSLRRTGGDYEQYF. The CDR3 DNA reads TGTGCCAGCAGCCTCAGAAGGACAGGGGGCGATTACGAGCAGTACTTC.

This sequence joins TRBV5-1 and TRBJ2-7; no clear D gene. V dropped 4 bases and J dropped 4 bases, with 9 bases sitting between them. The V gene's germline CDR1 is SGHRS and CDR2 YFSETQ. The CDR3 contains 12 residues. This CDR3 is CASSSQRYEQYF. CDR3 nucleotides: TGCGCCAGCAGCAGCCAGAGGTACGAGCAGTACTTC.

The chain couples TRBV28 to TRBJ1-2, with no clear D. The germline V gene encodes CDR1 MDHEN and CDR2 SYDVKM. The CDR3 extends over 12 amino acids. Between the trimmed V and J ends, which lost 8 bases and 3 bases, there was a span of 10 bases. As DNA, the CDR3 is TGTGCCAGCCGGTACGCCGACTATGGCTACACCTTC. It translates to CASRYADYGYTF.

The CDR3, as DNA: TGCAGCGTTGAGAGGCGGGGGACTGAAGCTTTCTTT. This sequence encodes CSVERRGTEAFF. The chain carries TRBV29-1 and TRBJ1-1; D possibly corresponds to TRBD1 (5 bases). This CDR3 contains 12 residues. The V end lost 3 bases, the J end lost 5 bases, and 10 bases lay between the germline ends. Germline lookup yields CDR1 SQVTM and CDR2 ANQGSEA. The complete variable domain, with remaining parts taken from reference TRBV29-1 and TRBJ1-1, reads SAVISQKPSRDICQRGTSLTIQCQVDSQVTMMFWYRQQPGQSLTLIATANQGSEATYESGFVIDKFPISRPNLTFSTLTVSNMSPEDSSIYLCSVERRGTEAFFGQGTRLTVV.

This chain joins TRBV4-2 and TRBJ2-3, with D possibly TRBD2 on 7 matching bases. Germline lookup yields CDR1 LGHNA and CDR2 YNFKEQ. Trimming cost V 5 bases and J 1 base, with 16 bases left between them. This CDR3 has 16 residues. CDR3: CASSTTGRGGTDTQYF. The CDR3 bases are TGTGCCAGCAGCACAACAGGGAGGGGAGGCACAGATACGCAGTATTTT.